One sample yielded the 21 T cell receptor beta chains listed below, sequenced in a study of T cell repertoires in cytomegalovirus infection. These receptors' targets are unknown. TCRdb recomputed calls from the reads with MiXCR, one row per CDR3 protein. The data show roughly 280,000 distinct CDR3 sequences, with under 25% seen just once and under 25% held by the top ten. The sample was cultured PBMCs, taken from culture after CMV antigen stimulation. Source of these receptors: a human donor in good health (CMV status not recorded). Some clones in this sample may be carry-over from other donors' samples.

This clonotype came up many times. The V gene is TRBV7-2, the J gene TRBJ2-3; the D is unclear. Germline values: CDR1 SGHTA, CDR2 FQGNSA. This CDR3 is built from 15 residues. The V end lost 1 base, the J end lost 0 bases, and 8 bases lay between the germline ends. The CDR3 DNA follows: TGTGCCAGCAGCTTAGAGACGGCTAGCACAGATACGCAGTATTTT. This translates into CASSLETASTDTQYF.

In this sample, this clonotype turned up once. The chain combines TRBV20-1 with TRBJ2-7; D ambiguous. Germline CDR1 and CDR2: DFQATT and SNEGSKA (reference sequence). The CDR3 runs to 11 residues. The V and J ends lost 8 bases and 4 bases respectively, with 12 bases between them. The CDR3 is CSFLDRYEQYF. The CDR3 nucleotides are TGCAGTTTCCTGGACCGATACGAGCAGTACTTC.

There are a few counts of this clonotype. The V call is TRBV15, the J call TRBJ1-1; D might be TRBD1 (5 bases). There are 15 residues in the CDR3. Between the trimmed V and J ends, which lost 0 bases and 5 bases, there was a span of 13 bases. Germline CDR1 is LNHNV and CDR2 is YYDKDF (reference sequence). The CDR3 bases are TGTGCCACCAGCAGAGATCTTCAGGGAGGGACTGAAGCTTTCTTT. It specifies CATSRDLQGGTEAFF.

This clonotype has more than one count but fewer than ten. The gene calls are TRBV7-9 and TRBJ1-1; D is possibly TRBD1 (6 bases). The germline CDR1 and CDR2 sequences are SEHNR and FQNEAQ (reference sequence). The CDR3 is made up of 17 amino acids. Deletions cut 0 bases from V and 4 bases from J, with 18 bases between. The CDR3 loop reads CASSLARQGPRGTEAFF. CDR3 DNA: TGTGCCAGCAGCTTAGCGCGGCAGGGGCCACGGGGCACTGAAGCTTTCTTT. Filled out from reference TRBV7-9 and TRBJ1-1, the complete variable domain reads DTGVSQNPRHKITKRGQNVTFRCDPISEHNRLYWYRQTLGQGPEFLTYFQNEAQLEKSRLLSDRFSAERPKGSFSTLEIQRTEQGDSAMYLCASSLARQGPRGTEAFFGQGTRLTVV.

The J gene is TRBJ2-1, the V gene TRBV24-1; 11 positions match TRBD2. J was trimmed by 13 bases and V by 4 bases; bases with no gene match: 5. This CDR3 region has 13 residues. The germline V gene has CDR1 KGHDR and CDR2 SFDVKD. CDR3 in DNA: TGTGCCACCAGTGAACCTCTAGCGGGGGGACAGTTCTTC. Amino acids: CATSEPLAGGQFF.

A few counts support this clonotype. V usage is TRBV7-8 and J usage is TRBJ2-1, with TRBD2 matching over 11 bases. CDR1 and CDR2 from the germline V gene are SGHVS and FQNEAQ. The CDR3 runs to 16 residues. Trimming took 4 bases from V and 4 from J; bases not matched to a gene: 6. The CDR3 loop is CASSSVAGGFYNEQFF. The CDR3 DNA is TGTGCCAGCAGCTCCGTAGCGGGAGGGTTTTACAATGAGCAGTTCTTC.

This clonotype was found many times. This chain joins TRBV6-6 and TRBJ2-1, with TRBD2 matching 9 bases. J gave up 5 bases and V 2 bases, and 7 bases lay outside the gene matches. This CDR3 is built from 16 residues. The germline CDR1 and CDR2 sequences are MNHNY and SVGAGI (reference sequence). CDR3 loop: CASSYGTSWDNNEQFF. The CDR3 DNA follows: TGTGCCAGCAGTTACGGGACTAGCTGGGACAACAATGAGCAGTTCTTC.

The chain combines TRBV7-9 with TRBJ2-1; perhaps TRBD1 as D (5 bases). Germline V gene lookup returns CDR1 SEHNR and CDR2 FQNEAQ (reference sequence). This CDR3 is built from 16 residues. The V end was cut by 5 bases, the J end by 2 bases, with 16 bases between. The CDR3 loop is CASSLTRQSPYNEQFF. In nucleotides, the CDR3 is TGTGCCAGCAGCCTAACACGACAGAGCCCCTACAATGAGCAGTTCTTC.

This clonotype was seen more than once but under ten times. The CDR3 sequence is CASSLEGHSYEQYV. In nucleotides, the CDR3 is TGTGCCAGCAGCTTAGAGGGCCACTCCTACGAGCAGTACGTC. This rearrangement joins TRBV11-2 to TRBJ2-7; D not certain. Germline V gene sequence: CDR1 SGHAT, CDR2 FQNNGV. This CDR3 has 14 amino acids. Trimming left V 0 bases short and J 0 bases short, with 6 bases between.

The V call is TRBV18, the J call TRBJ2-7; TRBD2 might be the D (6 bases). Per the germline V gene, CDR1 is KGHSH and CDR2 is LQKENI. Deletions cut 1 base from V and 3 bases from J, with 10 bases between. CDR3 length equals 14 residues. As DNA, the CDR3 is TGTGCCAGCTCACCACTAGCGGAGTTCTACGAGCAGTACTTC. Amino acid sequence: CASSPLAEFYEQYF.

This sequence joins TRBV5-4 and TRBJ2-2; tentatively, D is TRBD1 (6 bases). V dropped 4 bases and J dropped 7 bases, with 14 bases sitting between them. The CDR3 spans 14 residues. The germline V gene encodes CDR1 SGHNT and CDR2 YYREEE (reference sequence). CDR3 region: CASSGDIGSGELFF. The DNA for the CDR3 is TGTGCCAGCAGCGGGGACATCGGCAGCGGGGAGCTGTTTTTT.

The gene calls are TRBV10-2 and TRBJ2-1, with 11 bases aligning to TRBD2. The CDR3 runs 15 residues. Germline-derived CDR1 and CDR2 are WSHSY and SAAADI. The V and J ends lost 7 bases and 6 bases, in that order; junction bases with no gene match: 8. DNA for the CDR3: TGCGCCAGCACCCCACTAGCGGGAGCCCCCAATGAGCAGTTCTTC. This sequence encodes CASTPLAGAPNEQFF.

The CDR3 DNA reads TGTGCCAGCCGGACCCAACAAGAGACCCAGTACTTC. It specifies CASRTQQETQYF. V usage is TRBV12-3 or TRBV12-4 and J usage is TRBJ2-5; D gene ambiguous. There are 12 residues in the CDR3. V was shortened by 8 bases and J by 2 bases, with 9 bases between the two germline ends.

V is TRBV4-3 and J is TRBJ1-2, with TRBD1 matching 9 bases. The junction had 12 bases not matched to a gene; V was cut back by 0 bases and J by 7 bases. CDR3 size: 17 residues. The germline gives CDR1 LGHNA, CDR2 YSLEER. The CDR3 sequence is CASSQDPAGTGKVGYTF. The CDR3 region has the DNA TGCGCCAGCAGCCAAGATCCCGCCGGGACAGGGAAGGTTGGCTACACCTTC.

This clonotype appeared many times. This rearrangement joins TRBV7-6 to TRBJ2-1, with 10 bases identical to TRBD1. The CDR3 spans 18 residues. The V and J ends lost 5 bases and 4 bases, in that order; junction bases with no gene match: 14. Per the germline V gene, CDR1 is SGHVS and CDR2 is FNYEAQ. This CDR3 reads CASSERQGALTRYNEQFF. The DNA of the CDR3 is TGTGCCAGCAGCGAGCGACAGGGGGCCCTAACCCGATACAATGAGCAGTTCTTC.

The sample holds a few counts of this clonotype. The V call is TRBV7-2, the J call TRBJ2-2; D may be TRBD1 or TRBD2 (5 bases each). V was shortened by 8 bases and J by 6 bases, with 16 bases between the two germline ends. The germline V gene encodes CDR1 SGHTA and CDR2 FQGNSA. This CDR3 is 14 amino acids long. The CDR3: CASRHIGDAGELFF. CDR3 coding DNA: TGTGCCAGCCGGCACATAGGGGACGCCGGGGAGCTGTTTTTT. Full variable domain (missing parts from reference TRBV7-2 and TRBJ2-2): GAGVSQSPSNKVTEKGKDVELRCDPISGHTALYWYRQSLGQGLEFLIYFQGNSAPDKSGLPSDRFSAERTGGSVSTLTIQRTQQEDSAVYLCASRHIGDAGELFFGEGSRLTVL.

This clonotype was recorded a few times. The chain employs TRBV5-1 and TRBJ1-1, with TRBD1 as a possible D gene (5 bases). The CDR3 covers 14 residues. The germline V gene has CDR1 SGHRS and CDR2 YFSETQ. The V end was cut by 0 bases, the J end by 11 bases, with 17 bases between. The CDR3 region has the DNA TGCGCCAGCAGCTTGGGGGGCCCGGGGCAAAGGGCTTTCTTT. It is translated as CASSLGGPGQRAFF.

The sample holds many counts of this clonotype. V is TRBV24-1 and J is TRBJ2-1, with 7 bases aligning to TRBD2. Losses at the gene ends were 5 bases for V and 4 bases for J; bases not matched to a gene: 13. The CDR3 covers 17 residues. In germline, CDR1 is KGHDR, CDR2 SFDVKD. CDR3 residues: CATSGPRGDSEYNEQFF. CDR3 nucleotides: TGTGCCACCAGTGGCCCCCGGGGGGACTCAGAATACAATGAGCAGTTCTTC.

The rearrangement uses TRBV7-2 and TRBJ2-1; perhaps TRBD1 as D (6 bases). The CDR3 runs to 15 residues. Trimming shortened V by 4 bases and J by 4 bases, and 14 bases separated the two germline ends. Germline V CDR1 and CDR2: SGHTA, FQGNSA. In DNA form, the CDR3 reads TGTGCCAGCAGCTCCCTCCCCCAGGGGTACAATGAGCAGTTCTTC. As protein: CASSSLPQGYNEQFF. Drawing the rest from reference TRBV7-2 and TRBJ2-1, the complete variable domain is GAGVSQSPSNKVTEKGKDVELRCDPISGHTALYWYRQSLGQGLEFLIYFQGNSAPDKSGLPSDRFSAERTGGSVSTLTIQRTQQEDSAVYLCASSSLPQGYNEQFFGPGTRLTVL.

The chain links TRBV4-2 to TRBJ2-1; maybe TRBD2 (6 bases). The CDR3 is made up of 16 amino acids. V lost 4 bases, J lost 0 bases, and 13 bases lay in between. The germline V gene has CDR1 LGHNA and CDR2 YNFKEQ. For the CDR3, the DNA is TGTGCCAGCAGCCGAGAGGAGGGGAGCTCCTACAATGAGCAGTTCTTC. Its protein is CASSREEGSSYNEQFF.

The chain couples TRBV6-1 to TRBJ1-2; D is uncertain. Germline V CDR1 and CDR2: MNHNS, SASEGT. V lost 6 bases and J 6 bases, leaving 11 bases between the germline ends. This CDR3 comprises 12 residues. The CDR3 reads CASRVDVDGYTF. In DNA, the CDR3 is TGTGCCAGCAGAGTTGACGTGGATGGCTACACCTTC.